The 24 T cell receptor beta chains given below trace back to one sample, sequenced in a study of cytomegalovirus exposure and HLA in healthy donors. PCR employed 60 Vbeta and 13 Jbeta primers. Libraries were prepared by immunoSEQ multiplex PCR; TCRdb keeps only in-frame clonotypes and omits some of them. The repertoire consists of 100,000 or so clones, with roughly three quarters occurring once and the leading ten covering 4.5% to 5.5%. The sequenced sample consisted of PBMCs. These receptors all come from a woman aged 40 to 50 in good health and CMV-seronegative.

The chain carries TRBV28 and TRBJ1-5; D remains unclear. The CDR3 consists of 16 residues. Trimming took off 3 bases at V and 11 bases at J, with 23 bases between the two ends. Germline loops: CDR1 MDHEN, CDR2 SYDVKM. CDR3 DNA sequence: TGTGCCAGCAGTTTGGGAGGAACCGTGGGTTCCCTGGCCCAGCATTTT. The encoded protein is CASSLGGTVGSLAQHF.

The chain couples TRBV6-5 to TRBJ2-5; D is uncertain. Trimming cost V 6 bases and J 0 bases, with 11 bases left between them. The length of the CDR3 is 14 residues. Germline values: CDR1 MNHEY, CDR2 SVGAGI. The CDR3 protein is CASSFSQYQETQYF. The CDR3 nucleotides are TGTGCCAGCAGCTTCTCCCAGTACCAAGAGACCCAGTACTTC.

V usage is TRBV6-5 and J usage is TRBJ1-5; 7 positions agree with TRBD1. The CDR3 is 14 amino acids. Per the germline V gene, CDR1 is MNHEY and CDR2 is SVGAGI. With V trimmed by 3 bases and J by 6 bases, 5 bases remained unmatched. The CDR3 bases are TGTGCCAGCAGTTATTCAGGGGGTAGTCAGCCCCAGCATTTT. Its protein is CASSYSGGSQPQHF.

This clone was seen only a few times. J is TRBJ2-1 and V is TRBV6-1; 9 bases align to TRBD1. Germline assignment: CDR1 MNHNS and CDR2 SASEGT. V lost 1 base to trimming and J lost 8 bases; unmatched junction nucleotides: 15. The CDR3 loop spans 18 amino acids. CDR3 in DNA: TGTGCCAGCAGTGAAGTAGCTAACCCGGGACAGGGCATACATGAGCAGTTCTTC. Protein: CASSEVANPGQGIHEQFF.

The J gene is TRBJ1-2, the V gene TRBV15, with 9 bases matching TRBD1. V lost 5 bases to trimming and J lost 5 bases; unmatched junction nucleotides: 6. The length of the CDR3 is 14 residues. Germline loops: CDR1 LNHNV, CDR2 YYDKDF (reference sequence). The CDR3 spells CATSGPGQGYGYTF. The DNA of the CDR3 is TGTGCCACCAGCGGGCCGGGACAGGGATATGGCTACACCTTC.

The gene calls are TRBV7-9 and TRBJ2-3; D perhaps matches TRBD2 (5 bases). Germline lookup yields CDR1 SEHNR and CDR2 FQNEAQ (reference sequence). The length of the CDR3 is 15 residues. V lost 5 bases to trimming and J lost 1 base, with 13 bases between them. CDR3 amino acids: CASSALRVGTDTQYF. The DNA for the CDR3 is TGTGCCAGCAGCGCCCTGCGGGTCGGCACAGATACGCAGTATTTT.

The rearrangement links TRBV15 to TRBJ1-5, with TRBD1 matching over 8 bases. The germline CDR1 and CDR2 sequences are LNHNV and YYDKDF (reference sequence). V lost 0 bases, J lost 5 bases, and 3 bases stayed unmatched. The CDR3 extends over 15 amino acids. Here the CDR3 DNA reads TGTGCCACCAGCAGAGATCTACAGGGGGATCAGCCCCAGCATTTT. Protein: CATSRDLQGDQPQHF. Together with reference TRBV15 and TRBJ1-5, the CDR3 gives the full variable domain: DAMVIQNPRYQVTQFGKPVTLSCSQTLNHNVMYWYQQKSSQAPKLLFHYYDKDFNNEADTPDNFQSRRPNTSFCFLDIRSPGLGDTAMYLCATSRDLQGDQPQHFGDGTRLSIL.

The chain recombines TRBV9 with TRBJ1-3; unclear D gene. The V gene lost 6 bases and the J gene lost 0 bases, with 13 bases spanning the gap. The CDR3 extends over 15 amino acids. CDR1 and CDR2 from the germline V gene are SGDLS and YYNGEE. Here the CDR3 DNA reads TGTGCCAGCAATAGACTGGGGAGCTCTGGAAACACCATATATTTT. It specifies CASNRLGSSGNTIYF.

J is TRBJ1-1 and V is TRBV4-2; TRBD1 matches 7 bases. Germline V gene sequence: CDR1 LGHNA, CDR2 YNFKEQ. Losses at the gene ends were 3 bases for V and 2 bases for J; bases not matched to a gene: 3. The CDR3 has 14 residues. Written as DNA, the CDR3 is TGTGCCAGCAGCCAGACAGGGTTCAACACTGAAGCTTTCTTT. Translated, it gives CASSQTGFNTEAFF.

This clone showed up just a few times. This chain joins TRBV4-2 and TRBJ2-5; weak D call: TRBD2 (6 bases). Germline-derived CDR1 and CDR2 are LGHNA and YNFKEQ. V dropped 0 bases and J dropped 9 bases, with 17 bases sitting between them. The CDR3 contains 15 residues. CDR3 loop: CASSQEIRAGSSQYF. The CDR3 nucleotides read TGTGCCAGCAGCCAAGAGATTAGAGCCGGGAGCTCCCAGTACTTC.

The chain uses TRBV5-5 and TRBJ1-5, with D maybe TRBD1 (5 bases). Trimming pared 6 bases from V and 0 bases from J, leaving 13 bases between. CDR3 length: 15 amino acids. CDR1 and CDR2 (germline): SGHKS, YYEKEE (reference sequence). The CDR3 here is CASTPGGSSNQPQHF. In nucleotides, the CDR3 is TGTGCCAGCACCCCGGGGGGGAGTAGCAATCAGCCCCAGCATTTT.

This chain uses TRBV4-2 with TRBJ1-1; TRBD1 agrees at 9 bases. From germline, CDR1 is LGHNA and CDR2 YNFKEQ. The CDR3 length is 16 residues. The V and J ends lost 0 bases and 1 base, in that order; junction bases with no gene match: 3. The CDR3 sequence: CASSQEGTGPNTEAFF. Here the CDR3 DNA reads TGTGCCAGCAGCCAAGAAGGGACAGGGCCGAACACTGAAGCTTTCTTT.

DNA for the CDR3: TGTGCCAGCAGCTTAGGTCAGGGATTGTCCTACGAGCAGTACTTC. It encodes CASSLGQGLSYEQYF. The chain carries TRBV7-9 and TRBJ2-7, with D possibly being TRBD1 (5 bases). V was pared by 1 base and J by 1 base, with 11 bases between. This CDR3 spans 15 amino acids. The germline V gene encodes CDR1 SEHNR and CDR2 FQNEAQ (reference sequence).

The chain links TRBV5-4 to TRBJ1-1, with a tentative D call TRBD1 (6 bases). There are 11 residues in the CDR3. Germline CDR1 SGHNT, CDR2 YYREEE (reference sequence). Trimming pared 3 bases from V and 8 bases from J, leaving 8 bases between. The CDR3 loop is CASSSQGEAFF. CDR3 in DNA: TGTGCCAGCAGCTCGCAGGGGGAAGCTTTCTTT.

J is TRBJ2-3 and V is TRBV5-4; 10 bases match TRBD2. The V gene's germline CDR1 is SGHNT and CDR2 YYREEE (reference sequence). CDR3 length: 16 amino acids. V dropped 4 bases and J dropped 5; count of bases not matched to a gene: 10. The CDR3, as DNA: TGTGCCAGCAGCCAGAAAGCGGGGGGGCATCAAGATACGCAGTATTTT. Residues: CASSQKAGGHQDTQYF.

This chain uses TRBV27 with TRBJ1-1; D not certain. The CDR3 covers 12 residues. Trimming pared 6 bases from V and 6 bases from J, leaving 11 bases between. Per germline, CDR1 MNHEY and CDR2 SMNVEV (reference sequence). CDR3 bases: TGTGCCAGCAGCTCTACCCCCGCTGAAGCTTTCTTT. Protein: CASSSTPAEAFF.

V usage is TRBV29-1 and J usage is TRBJ2-1; D not certain. CDR3 length equals 16 residues. The germline gives CDR1 SQVTM, CDR2 ANQGSEA. Trimming shortened V by 2 bases and J by 6 bases, and 20 bases separated the two germline ends. CDR3 nucleotides: TGCAGCGTTGAACTGCATACGAGTAGAACGAGCAATGAGCAGTTCTTC. This codes for CSVELHTSRTSNEQFF.

The chain carries TRBV15 and TRBJ2-1, with D tentatively TRBD1 (5 bases). Germline-derived CDR1 and CDR2 are LNHNV and YYDKDF (reference sequence). V dropped 0 bases and J dropped 4 bases, with 28 bases sitting between them. The CDR3 sequence is 21 residues long. The CDR3 region is CATSRESWSGQGLRIYNEQFF. The CDR3 region has the DNA TGTGCCACCAGCAGAGAATCTTGGTCTGGTCAGGGCCTCCGGATATACAATGAGCAGTTCTTC.

This chain links TRBV5-4 with TRBJ2-5; the D gene is possibly TRBD2 (6 bases). Germline CDR1 reads SGHNT; CDR2 reads YYREEE (reference sequence). The CDR3 spans 14 residues. V dropped 0 bases and J dropped 1 base, with 7 bases sitting between them. The CDR3 DNA follows: TGTGCCAGCAGCTTGGGGGGGGTCCAAGAGACCCAGTACTTC. Its protein is CASSLGGVQETQYF.

V gene TRBV5-1 combines with J gene TRBJ2-7; 7 bases agree with TRBD1. The ends lost 3 bases at V and 6 bases at J; junction bases unmatched: 9. This CDR3 region has 14 residues. The germline CDR1 and CDR2 sequences are SGHRS and YFSETQ. CDR3 amino acids: CASSSTTGQGEQYF. In nucleotides, the CDR3 is TGCGCCAGCAGCTCCACGACAGGGCAAGGCGAGCAGTACTTC.

The chain has TRBV7-8 and TRBJ1-2; D gene ambiguous. The CDR3 is made up of 15 amino acids. The V end was cut by 0 bases, the J end by 1 base, with 9 bases between. Germline CDR1 is SGHVS and CDR2 is FQNEAQ. The CDR3, as DNA: TGTGCCAGCAGCTTAGCCCTTACAGATAACTATGGCTACACCTTC. Amino acids: CASSLALTDNYGYTF.

V gene TRBV9 combines with J gene TRBJ2-5; 8 bases agree with TRBD1. The CDR3 consists of 16 residues. The germline gives CDR1 SGDLS, CDR2 YYNGEE. J gave up 5 bases and V 0 bases, and 9 bases lay outside the gene matches. The CDR3 DNA follows: TGTGCCAGCAGCGTAGCTCCCCAGGGGGCCGGGGAGACCCAGTACTTC. As protein: CASSVAPQGAGETQYF.

The chain combines TRBV6-1 with TRBJ1-1; weak D call: TRBD1 (5 bases). This CDR3 has 12 amino acids. Germline-derived CDR1 and CDR2 are MNHNS and SASEGT. V lost 6 bases and J lost 8, with 13 bases in between. CDR3 nucleotides: TGTGCCAGCAGCGTAAGGAGGGGCGAAGCTTTCTTT. Translating gives CASSVRRGEAFF.

The chain joins TRBV6-1 to TRBJ1-2; 7 bases are a match to TRBD1. V gave up 6 bases and J gave up 4 bases; unmatched junction bases: 8. Germline CDR1 and CDR2: MNHNS and SASEGT. CDR3 length: 14 residues. CDR3 loop: CASSAFRDSYGYTF. CDR3 nucleotides: TGTGCCAGCAGCGCCTTCCGGGACAGCTATGGCTACACCTTC.